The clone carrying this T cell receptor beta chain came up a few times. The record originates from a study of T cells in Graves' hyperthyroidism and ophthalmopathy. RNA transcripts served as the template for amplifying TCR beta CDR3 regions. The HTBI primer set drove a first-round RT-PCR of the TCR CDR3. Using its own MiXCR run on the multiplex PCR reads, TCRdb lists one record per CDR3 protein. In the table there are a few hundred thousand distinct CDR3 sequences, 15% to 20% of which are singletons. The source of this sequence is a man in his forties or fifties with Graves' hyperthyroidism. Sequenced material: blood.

The CDR3 nucleotides are TGTGCCAGCAGCCCACACAGGGAGAACACTGAAGCTTTCTTT. It specifies CASSPHRENTEAFF. The chain links TRBV3-1 to TRBJ1-1; perhaps TRBD1 as D (6 bases). This CDR3 spans 14 amino acids. Germline lookup yields CDR1 LGHDT and CDR2 YNNKEL (reference sequence). V was trimmed by 4 bases and J by 1 base, leaving 10 bases between them.